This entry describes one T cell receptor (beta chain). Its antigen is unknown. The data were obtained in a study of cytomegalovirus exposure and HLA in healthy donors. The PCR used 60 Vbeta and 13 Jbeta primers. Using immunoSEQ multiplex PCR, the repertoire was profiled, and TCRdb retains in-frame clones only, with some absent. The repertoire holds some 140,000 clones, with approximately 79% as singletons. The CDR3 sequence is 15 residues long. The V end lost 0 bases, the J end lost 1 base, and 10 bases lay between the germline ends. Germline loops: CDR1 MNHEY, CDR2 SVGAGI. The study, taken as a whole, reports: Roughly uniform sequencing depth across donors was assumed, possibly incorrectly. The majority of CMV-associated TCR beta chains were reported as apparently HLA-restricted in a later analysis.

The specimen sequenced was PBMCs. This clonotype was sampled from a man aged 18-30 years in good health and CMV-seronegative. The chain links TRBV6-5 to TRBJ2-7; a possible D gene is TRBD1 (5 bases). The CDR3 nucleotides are TGTGCCAGCAGTTACTCGTTGACAGTATCCTACGAGCAGTACTTC. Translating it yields CASSYSLTVSYEQYF.